This T cell receptor (beta chain) was observed in a study of blood T cell repertoires in COVID-19. Study information: COVID-19 samples from acute and convalescent phases originated in the United States, Italy and Spain.

Original analysis: Reference gene primer amplification yielded estimated nucleated cell counts. Produced via immunoSEQ multiplex PCR; TCRdb's table is partial and in-frame only. V and J calls and clone size come straight from that table; D and trimming were deduced from the DNA. The sample carries roughly 380,000 clones, 81% recorded once. The sequence was collected from a human donor with acute or convalescent COVID-19. The donor label of this sample is uncertain. Specimen: peripheral blood.

CDR3 in DNA: TGTGCCATCAGTGCCCAGCGGGAGGGCTACGAGCAGTACTTC. The encoded protein is CAISAQREGYEQYF. The chain carries TRBV10-3 and TRBJ2-7, with TRBD2 matching 10 bases. The CDR3 spans 14 residues. Germline CDR1 ENHRY, CDR2 SYGVKD. After removal of 4 bases from V and 3 bases from J, the junction contained 3 bases not matched to a gene.